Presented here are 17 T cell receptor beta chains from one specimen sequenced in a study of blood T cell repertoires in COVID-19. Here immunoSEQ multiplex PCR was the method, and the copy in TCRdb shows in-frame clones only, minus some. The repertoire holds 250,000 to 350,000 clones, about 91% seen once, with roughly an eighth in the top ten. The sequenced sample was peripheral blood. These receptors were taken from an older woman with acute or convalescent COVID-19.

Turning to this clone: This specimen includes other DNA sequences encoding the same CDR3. CDR3 sequence reads: CASSVEGTSGVNEQFF. The DNA of the CDR3 is TGTGCCAGCAGCGTAGAGGGAACTAGCGGGGTGAATGAGCAGTTCTTC. J is TRBJ2-1 and V is TRBV9; TRBD2 aligns across 10 bases. The junction had 7 bases not matched to a gene; V was cut back by 0 bases and J by 7 bases. Germline assignment: CDR1 SGDLS and CDR2 YYNGEE. This CDR3 is built from 16 residues.

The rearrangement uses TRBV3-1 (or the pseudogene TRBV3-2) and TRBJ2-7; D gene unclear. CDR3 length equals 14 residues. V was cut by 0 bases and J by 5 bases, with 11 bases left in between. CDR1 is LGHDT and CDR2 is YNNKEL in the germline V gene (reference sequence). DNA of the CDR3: TGTGCCAGCAGCCAAGATCTAACCAGCGACGAGCAGTACTTC. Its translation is CASSQDLTSDEQYF.

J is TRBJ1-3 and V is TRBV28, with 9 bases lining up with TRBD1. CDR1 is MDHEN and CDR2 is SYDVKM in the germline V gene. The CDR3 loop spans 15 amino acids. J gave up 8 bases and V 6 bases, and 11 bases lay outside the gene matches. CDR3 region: CASRTGTGNLHTIYF. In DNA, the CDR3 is TGTGCCAGCAGGACCGGGACAGGGAATCTGCACACCATATATTTT.

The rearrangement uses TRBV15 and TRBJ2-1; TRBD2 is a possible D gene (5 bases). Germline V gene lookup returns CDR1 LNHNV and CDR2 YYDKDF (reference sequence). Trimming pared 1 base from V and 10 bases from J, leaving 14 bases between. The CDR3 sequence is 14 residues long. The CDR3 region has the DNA TGTGCCACCAGCAGAGTCCGGGGAGCCTGGGAGCAGTTCTTC. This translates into CATSRVRGAWEQFF.

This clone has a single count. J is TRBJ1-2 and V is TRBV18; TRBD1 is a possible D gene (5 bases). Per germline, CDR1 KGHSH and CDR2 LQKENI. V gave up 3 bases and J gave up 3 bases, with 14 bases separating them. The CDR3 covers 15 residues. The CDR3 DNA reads TGTGCCAGCTCACCGCCGACAGCCGGCCACTATGGCTACACCTTC. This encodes CASSPPTAGHYGYTF. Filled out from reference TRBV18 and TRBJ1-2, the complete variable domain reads NAGVMQNPRHLVRRRGQEARLRCSPMKGHSHVYWYRQLPEEGLKFMVYLQKENIIDESGMPKERFSAEFPKEGPSILRIQQVVRGDSAAYFCASSPPTAGHYGYTFGSGTRLTVV.

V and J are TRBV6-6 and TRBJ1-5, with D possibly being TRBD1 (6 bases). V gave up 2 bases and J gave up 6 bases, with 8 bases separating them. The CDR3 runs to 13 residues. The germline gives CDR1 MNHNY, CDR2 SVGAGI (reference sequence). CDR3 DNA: TGTGCCAGCAGTTACGAAGGGGGTCAGCCCCAGCATTTT. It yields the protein CASSYEGGQPQHF.

The CDR3 region is CASSLASNYGYTF. The CDR3 DNA is TGCGCCAGCAGCTTGGCATCTAACTATGGCTACACCTTC. The rearrangement uses TRBV5-1 and TRBJ1-2; D unclear. V lost 0 bases, J lost 0 bases, and 3 bases lay in between. CDR1 is SGHRS and CDR2 is YFSETQ in the germline V gene. This CDR3 has 13 amino acids.

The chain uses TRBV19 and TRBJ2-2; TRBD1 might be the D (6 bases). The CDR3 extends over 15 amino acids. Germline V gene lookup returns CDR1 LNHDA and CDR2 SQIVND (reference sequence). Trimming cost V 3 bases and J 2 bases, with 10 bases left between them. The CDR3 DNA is TGTGCCAGTAGTATTATGGACAGTAACACCGGGGAGCTGTTTTTT. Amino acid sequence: CASSIMDSNTGELFF. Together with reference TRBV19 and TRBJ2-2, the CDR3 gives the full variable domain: DGGITQSPKYLFRKEGQNVTLSCEQNLNHDAMYWYRQDPGQGLRLIYYSQIVNDFQKGDIAEGYSVSREKKESFPLTVTSAQKNPTAFYLCASSIMDSNTGELFFGEGSRLTVL.

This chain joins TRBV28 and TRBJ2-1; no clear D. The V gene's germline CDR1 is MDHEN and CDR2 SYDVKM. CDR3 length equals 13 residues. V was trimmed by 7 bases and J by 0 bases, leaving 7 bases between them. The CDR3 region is CASKESSYNEQFF. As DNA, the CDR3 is TGTGCCAGCAAGGAGAGCTCCTACAATGAGCAGTTCTTC.

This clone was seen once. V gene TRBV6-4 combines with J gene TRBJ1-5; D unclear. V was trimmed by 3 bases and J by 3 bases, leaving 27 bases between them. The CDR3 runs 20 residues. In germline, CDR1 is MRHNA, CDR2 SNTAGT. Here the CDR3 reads CASSDPVGAVRGKNNQPQHF. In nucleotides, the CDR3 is TGTGCCAGCAGTGATCCCGTCGGCGCAGTGAGAGGGAAGAACAATCAGCCCCAGCATTTT.

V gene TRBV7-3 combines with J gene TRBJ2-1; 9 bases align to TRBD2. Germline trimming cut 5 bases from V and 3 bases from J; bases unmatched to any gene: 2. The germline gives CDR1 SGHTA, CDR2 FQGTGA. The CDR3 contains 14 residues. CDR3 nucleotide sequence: TGTGCCAGCAGCCTGACTAGCGGCTACAATGAGCAGTTCTTC. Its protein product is CASSLTSGYNEQFF.

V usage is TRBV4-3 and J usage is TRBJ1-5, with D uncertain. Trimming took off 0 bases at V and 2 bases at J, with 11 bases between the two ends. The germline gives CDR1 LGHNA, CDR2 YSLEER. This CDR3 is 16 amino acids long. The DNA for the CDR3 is TGCGCCAGCAGCCAAGATCTGGTAGTACGCAATCAGCCCCAGCATTTT. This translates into CASSQDLVVRNQPQHF.

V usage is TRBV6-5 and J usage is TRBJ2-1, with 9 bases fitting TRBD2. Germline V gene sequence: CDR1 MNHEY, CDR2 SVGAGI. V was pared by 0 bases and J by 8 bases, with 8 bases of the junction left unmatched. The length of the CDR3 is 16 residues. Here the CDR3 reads CASSYSRLADFYEQFF. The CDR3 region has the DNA TGTGCCAGCAGTTACTCCAGACTAGCGGACTTTTATGAGCAGTTCTTC.

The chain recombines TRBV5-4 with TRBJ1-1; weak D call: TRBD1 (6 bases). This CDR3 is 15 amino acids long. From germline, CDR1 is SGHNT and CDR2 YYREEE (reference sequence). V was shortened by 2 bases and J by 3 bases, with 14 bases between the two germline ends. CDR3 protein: CASSLSGQGDTEAFF. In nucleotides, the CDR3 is TGTGCCAGCAGCTTATCGGGACAAGGGGACACTGAAGCTTTCTTT.

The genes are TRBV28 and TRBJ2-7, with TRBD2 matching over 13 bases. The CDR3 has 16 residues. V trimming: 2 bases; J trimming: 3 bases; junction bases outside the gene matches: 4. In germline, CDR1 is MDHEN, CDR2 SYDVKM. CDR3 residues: CASSLRTSGRFYEQYF. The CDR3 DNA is TGTGCCAGCAGTTTAAGGACTAGCGGGAGATTCTACGAGCAGTACTTC.

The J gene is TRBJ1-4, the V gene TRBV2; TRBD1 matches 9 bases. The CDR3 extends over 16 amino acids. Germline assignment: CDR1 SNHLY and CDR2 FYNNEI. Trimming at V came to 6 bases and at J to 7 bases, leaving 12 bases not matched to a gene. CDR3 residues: CASRGSGWTGVEKLFF. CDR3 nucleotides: TGTGCCAGCAGGGGCTCTGGTTGGACAGGGGTTGAAAAACTGTTTTTT.

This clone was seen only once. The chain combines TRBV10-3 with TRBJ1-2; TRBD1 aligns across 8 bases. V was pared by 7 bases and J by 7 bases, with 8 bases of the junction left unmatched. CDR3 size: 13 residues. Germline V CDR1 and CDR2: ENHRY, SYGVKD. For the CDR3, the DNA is TGTGCCATCAATTCGGGACAGGCGGGTGGCTACACCTTC. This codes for CAINSGQAGGYTF.